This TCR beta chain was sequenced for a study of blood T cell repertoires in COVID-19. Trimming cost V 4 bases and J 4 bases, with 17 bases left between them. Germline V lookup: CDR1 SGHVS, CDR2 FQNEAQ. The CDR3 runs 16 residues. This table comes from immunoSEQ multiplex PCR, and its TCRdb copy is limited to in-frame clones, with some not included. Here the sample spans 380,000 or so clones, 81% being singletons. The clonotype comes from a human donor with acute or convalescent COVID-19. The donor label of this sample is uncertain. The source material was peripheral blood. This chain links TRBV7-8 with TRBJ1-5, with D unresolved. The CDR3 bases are TGTGCCAGCAGCTCCCGGGTCAGAAGGTCGAATCAGCCCCAGCATTTT. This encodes CASSSRVRRSNQPQHF.